These 25 T cell receptor beta chains originate from one sample sequenced in a study of cytotoxic CD8 clonotypes in ibrutinib-treated CLL. Profiling relied on immunoSEQ multiplex PCR, and the TCRdb table lists in-frame clones only, not all of them. The sample yields almost 250,000 clones, 60% to 75% seen once. Here the sequenced sample was PBMCs, taken after 24 months of ibrutinib treatment. The receptor source for this set is a human donor with chronic lymphocytic leukemia.

The chain links TRBV9 to TRBJ2-3, with 8 positions matching TRBD2. The CDR3 runs 15 residues. Losses at the gene ends were 4 bases for V and 1 base for J; bases not matched to a gene: 5. CDR1 SGDLS and CDR2 YYNGEE come from the germline V gene. The CDR3: CASSILAGRTDTQYF. CDR3 sequence (DNA): TGTGCCAGCAGCATTTTAGCGGGGCGCACAGATACGCAGTATTTT.

The J gene is TRBJ1-3, the V gene TRBV7-9; D not certain. This CDR3 has 15 residues. Germline V CDR1 and CDR2: SEHNR, FQNEAQ (reference sequence). Trimming left V 1 base short and J 0 bases short, with 7 bases between. The chain's CDR3 is CASSLGGDSGNTIYF. The CDR3 DNA reads as TGTGCCAGCAGCTTAGGTGGTGACTCTGGAAACACCATATATTTT.

The J gene is TRBJ2-3, the V gene TRBV5-4; 10 bases agree with TRBD2. Unmatched junction bases numbered 1, after V lost 1 base and J lost 2 bases. CDR1 and CDR2 (germline): SGHNT, YYREEE (reference sequence). The CDR3 extends over 15 amino acids. As DNA, the CDR3 is TGTGCCAGCAGCTTGAGCGGGAGGGCCACAGATACGCAGTATTTT. This codes for CASSLSGRATDTQYF.

The chain joins TRBV16 to TRBJ2-7; D possibly corresponds to TRBD1 (6 bases). Germline lookup yields CDR1 KGHSY and CDR2 FQNENV. This CDR3 comprises 14 residues. V gave up 2 bases and J gave up 3 bases, with 11 bases separating them. The CDR3 here is CASSQPGQDYEQYF. Written as DNA, the CDR3 is TGTGCCAGCAGCCAACCGGGACAAGACTACGAGCAGTACTTC.

There are a few counts of this clone. The chain has TRBV5-1 and TRBJ2-1, with 9 nucleotides matching TRBD2. From germline, CDR1 is SGHRS and CDR2 YFSETQ. The V gene end was trimmed by 6 bases and the J gene end by 8 bases; junction bases not matched to a gene: 9. The CDR3 has 14 residues. In nucleotides, the CDR3 is TGCGCCAGCACAATAGCGGGAGAAGAGGATGAGCAGTTCTTC. The encoded protein is CASTIAGEEDEQFF.

This chain links TRBV4-1 with TRBJ1-1; D call uncertain. The CDR3 spans 15 residues. The V gene's germline CDR1 is MGHRA and CDR2 YSYEKL. Deletions cut 3 bases from V and 1 base from J, with 12 bases between. The CDR3, as DNA: TGCGCCAGCAGCCAGACATGGGGAGAGAACACTGAAGCTTTCTTT. Translation: CASSQTWGENTEAFF.

This clone was seen only once. The rearrangement uses TRBV9 and TRBJ2-5; D gene ambiguous. The germline V and J ends were trimmed by 0 bases and 5 bases, with 11 bases remaining between them. Germline CDR1 is SGDLS and CDR2 is YYNGEE. This CDR3 has 14 amino acids. In DNA form, the CDR3 reads TGTGCCAGCAGCGTAGGTTCAAACTGGGAGACCCAGTACTTC. It is translated as CASSVGSNWETQYF.

The V gene is TRBV2, the J gene TRBJ1-4; maybe TRBD1 (5 bases). V shed 3 bases and J shed 7 bases, with 12 bases lying between them. The CDR3 totals 14 residues. In germline, CDR1 is SNHLY, CDR2 FYNNEI. The CDR3 here is CASSDGRAIEKLFF. The CDR3 DNA sequence: TGTGCCAGCAGTGATGGCAGGGCGATTGAAAAACTGTTTTTT.

This clone appeared a few times. This sequence joins TRBV29-1 and TRBJ2-7; 10 bases align to TRBD1. The length of the CDR3 is 13 residues. The junction had 6 bases not matched to a gene; V was cut back by 6 bases and J by 4 bases. Germline-derived CDR1 and CDR2 are SQVTM and ANQGSEA. The CDR3 spells CSVGTGQGYEQYF. The CDR3 DNA follows: TGCAGCGTAGGAACGGGACAGGGGTACGAGCAGTACTTC.

The table lists this clone with a count of one. The V and J genes are TRBV5-1 and TRBJ2-7; TRBD1 matches 7 bases. The CDR3 is made up of 13 amino acids. Germline CDR1 SGHRS, CDR2 YFSETQ. Losses at the gene ends were 5 bases for V and 4 bases for J; bases not matched to a gene: 6. In DNA, the CDR3 is TGCGCCAGCAGACGGGTACAGGGGTACGAGCAGTACTTC. Translating it yields CASRRVQGYEQYF.

The rearrangement joins TRBV28 to TRBJ2-2; 8 bases fit TRBD1. Germline loops: CDR1 MDHEN, CDR2 SYDVKM. V was clipped by 10 bases and J by 5 bases; unmatched bases: 18. The CDR3 length is 17 residues. CDR3 coding DNA: TGTGCCACCTTAATCACCGGACAGGGAACTAAAACCGGGGAGCTGTTTTTT. Translating gives CATLITGQGTKTGELFF.

V gene TRBV5-1 combines with J gene TRBJ2-1; weak D call: TRBD1 (7 bases). Germline assignment: CDR1 SGHRS and CDR2 YFSETQ. This CDR3 comprises 15 residues. V was clipped by 4 bases and J by 5 bases, with 16 bases between them. CDR3 amino acids: CASSGGTEKNNEQFF. CDR3 bases: TGCGCCAGCAGCGGGGGGACAGAGAAGAACAATGAGCAGTTCTTC.

This clone was counted between two and nine times. V is TRBV4-2 and J is TRBJ2-2; 7 bases align to TRBD1. Germline V lookup: CDR1 LGHNA, CDR2 YNFKEQ. Trimming at V came to 2 bases and at J to 5 bases, leaving 5 bases not matched to a gene. The CDR3 is made up of 15 amino acids. The DNA of the CDR3 is TGTGCCAGCAGCCAAACGACAGGGATTACCGGGGAGCTGTTTTTT. It translates to CASSQTTGITGELFF.

The J gene is TRBJ2-7, the V gene TRBV28; 13 bases fit TRBD2. V lost 7 bases and J lost 11; bases outside the gene matches: 11. The length of the CDR3 is 14 residues. Germline V gene sequence: CDR1 MDHEN, CDR2 SYDVKM. The CDR3 reads CASTLSGTSGMEYF. The DNA for the CDR3 is TGTGCCAGCACCCTCTCCGGGACTAGCGGGATGGAGTACTTC. Supplemented by reference TRBV28 and TRBJ2-7, the full variable domain reads DVKVTQSSRYLVKRTGEKVFLECVQDMDHENMFWYRQDPGLGLRLIYFSYDVKMKEKGDIPEGYSVSREKKERFSLILESASTNQTSMYLCASTLSGTSGMEYFGPGTRLTVT.

The rearrangement links TRBV5-1 to TRBJ2-1, with 12 bases identical to TRBD1. From germline, CDR1 is SGHRS and CDR2 YFSETQ. The CDR3 consists of 14 residues. The V gene end was trimmed by 0 bases and the J gene end by 13 bases; junction bases not matched to a gene: 5. The CDR3 DNA reads TGCGCCAGCAGCTTGGATGGGACAGGGGGCGACCAGTTCTTC. It yields the protein CASSLDGTGGDQFF.

With respect to this clone: The sample carries other DNA sequences with the same CDR3. The J gene is TRBJ1-2, the V gene TRBV20-1, with unresolved D. The V and J ends lost 0 bases and 8 bases respectively, with 7 bases between them. The CDR3 sequence is 11 residues long. CDR1 and CDR2 (germline): DFQATT, SNEGSKA (reference sequence). CDR3 nucleotides: TGCAGTGCTAGAGAGGGTGGGGGCTACACCTTC. It translates to CSAREGGGYTF.

DNA for the CDR3: TGCGCCAGCAGCTTCGAGGAGAACACTGAAGCTTTCTTT. As protein: CASSFEENTEAFF. The chain links TRBV5-1 to TRBJ1-1; no clear D gene. The CDR3 spans 13 residues. Looked up from germline, CDR1 is SGHRS and CDR2 is YFSETQ. V was cut by 2 bases and J by 1 base, with 6 bases left in between.

This clone appeared a few times. This chain links TRBV6-5 with TRBJ1-1, with 7 nucleotides matching TRBD1. The CDR3 consists of 14 residues. The V gene's germline CDR1 is MNHEY and CDR2 SVGAGI. Trimming took 2 bases from V and 6 from J; bases not matched to a gene: 6. CDR3 nucleotide sequence: TGTGCCAGCAGTTACGAGACAGGGAGGGCTGAAGCTTTCTTT. This sequence encodes CASSYETGRAEAFF.

This clone showed up just once. The gene calls are TRBV5-8 and TRBJ2-1; 7 bases fit TRBD1. This CDR3 has 15 amino acids. CDR1 and CDR2 (germline): SGHTS, YDEGEE. V lost 0 bases and J lost 2; bases outside the gene matches: 2. CDR3 sequence: CASSLDTGAYNEQFF. In DNA, the CDR3 is TGTGCCAGCAGCTTGGATACAGGGGCCTACAATGAGCAGTTCTTC.

The rearrangement uses TRBV30 and TRBJ2-3, with TRBD1 matching over 7 bases. The CDR3 covers 15 residues. With V trimmed by 4 bases and J by 2 bases, 9 bases remained unmatched. Germline CDR1 and CDR2: GTSNPN and SVGIG (reference sequence). The CDR3 DNA reads as TGTGCCTGGACCATTATGACAGGGCCCACAGATACGCAGTATTTT. This gives the protein CAWTIMTGPTDTQYF.

This clone was counted between two and nine times. CDR3 sequence: CASSVGGRGETQYF. CDR3 in DNA: TGTGCCAGCAGTGTGGGCGGGAGGGGTGAGACCCAGTACTTC. J is TRBJ2-5 and V is TRBV6-1; 9 bases map to TRBD2. Per germline, CDR1 MNHNS and CDR2 SASEGT. The ends lost 4 bases at V and 5 bases at J; junction bases unmatched: 5. The CDR3 contains 14 residues.

Only a few counts were recorded for this clone. The J gene is TRBJ1-2, the V gene TRBV5-8; 8 bases map to TRBD1. This CDR3 contains 13 residues. With 4 bases clipped from V and 7 bases from J, the junction kept 6 bases outside the gene matches. Germline-derived CDR1 and CDR2 are SGHTS and YDEGEE. CDR3 nucleotides: TGTGCCAGCAGCACCGGACAGGGAGGTGGCTACACCTTC. It specifies CASSTGQGGGYTF.

V usage is TRBV5-1 and J usage is TRBJ2-7; weak D call: TRBD2 (5 bases). Between the trimmed V and J ends, which lost 0 bases and 3 bases, there was a span of 10 bases. The CDR3 sequence is 14 residues long. Looked up from germline, CDR1 is SGHRS and CDR2 is YFSETQ. The CDR3 DNA is TGCGCCAGCAGCTTGGCGGGGAGCCTCTACGAGCAGTACTTC. Protein product: CASSLAGSLYEQYF.

This clone was seen more than once but under ten times. This chain uses TRBV9 with TRBJ2-1; possibly TRBD2 for D (6 bases). The CDR3 is 15 amino acids. Trimming left V 4 bases short and J 4 bases short, with 15 bases between. Germline values: CDR1 SGDLS, CDR2 YYNGEE. The CDR3 sequence is CASSPTWGVYNEQFF. The CDR3 DNA reads as TGTGCCAGCAGCCCAACATGGGGGGTTTACAATGAGCAGTTCTTC.

This clone was seen a single time. CDR3 sequence (DNA): TGTGCCATCAGCCCCCGGGACAGAGAAGCTTTCTTT. It yields the protein CAISPRDREAFF. V usage is TRBV10-3 and J usage is TRBJ1-1; 7 bases are a match to TRBD1. Per germline, CDR1 ENHRY and CDR2 SYGVKD. Trimming took 6 bases from V and 8 from J; bases not matched to a gene: 6. This CDR3 is 12 amino acids long.